What follows describes a single T cell receptor (beta chain). No antigen is known for it. The data belong to a study of vaccination effects on CD4 cells after COVID-19. General study findings and limits: Clones from infection and from vaccination both contracted markedly late after vaccination.

The method was immunoSEQ multiplex PCR; TCRdb's version includes in-frame clones alone and lacks a portion of them. The sample carries approximately 30,000 clones, roughly four fifths recorded once. Viral peptide pools were used in the ViraFEST assay to expand antigen-specific CD4+ T cells, and sequencing came afterward. CD4+ T cells were isolated after about nine days of culture. Two-dose vaccination with either BNT162b2 or mRNA-1273 was given to the participants. Researchers swapped half the medium for IL-2 medium on both days 3 and 7. The CDR3 spans 14 residues. Trimming removed 1 base at V and 5 bases at J, with 12 bases between. Germline V gene data show CDR1 as SGHNT and CDR2 as YYREEE (reference sequence).

Sequencing was performed on CD4+ T cells from PBMCs cultured with HCoV-NL63 spike peptides, taken after COVID-19 vaccination. The gene calls are TRBV5-4 and TRBJ2-5, with D maybe TRBD2 (5 bases). The TCR comes from a human donor who received a COVID-19 vaccine. Some clones in this sample may be carry-over from other donors' samples. For the CDR3, the DNA is TGTGCCAGCAGCTTGTTTGCCGGGGAGGAGACCCAGTACTTC. Translated: CASSLFAGEETQYF.